This T cell receptor (beta chain) was retrieved from a study of blood T cell repertoires in COVID-19. Only one count was recorded for this clone. CDR1 is LGHDT and CDR2 is YNNKEL in the germline V gene (reference sequence). V shed 0 bases and J shed 10 bases, with 7 bases lying between them. The CDR3 is made up of 13 amino acids. Under the authors' procedure: The authors estimated nucleated cell counts from reference gene primer amplification. Profiled with immunoSEQ multiplex PCR; TCRdb holds only in-frame clones, not every one. The V and J calls and clone size come from that table; D and trimming were worked out from the DNA. The sample includes approximately 400,000 clones, more than 70% of them seen just once. Everyone who took part was about 18 to 89 years old, and they came from fewer than 25 US areas. Resolution of symptoms, clearance, or two negative PCRs was present in recovered Cohort 3 donors.

The sample taken for sequencing was PBMCs or T cells enriched from blood (not recorded which). This clonotype originated in a man between 25 and 39 years old who had recovered from COVID-19. The rearrangement uses TRBV3-1 (or the pseudogene TRBV3-2) and TRBJ1-6; D gene uncertain. The CDR3 nucleotides are TGTGCCAGCAGCCAAGAACACAACTCACCCCTCCACTTT. It codes for CASSQEHNSPLHF.